Presented here are 25 T cell receptor beta chains from one specimen sequenced in a study of T-cell reconstitution after alpha-beta-depleted transplantation in children. It was with unique molecular identifiers that the TCRbeta library was prepared. TCRdb re-called the PCR reads through MiXCR, storing one row per CDR3 protein. The table has about 540,000 distinct CDR3 sequences, around 20% seen once. Sequencing used PBMCs from the stem cell graft donor, obtained from the stem cell graft. Every receptor here comes from a human donor who donated a stem cell graft to a child with acute lymphoblastic leukemia.

This clonotype was seen only a few times. The rearrangement joins TRBV12-3 or TRBV12-4 to TRBJ1-5, with D hard to call. Trimming took 4 bases from V and 0 from J, leaving 13 bases between them. This CDR3 contains 16 residues. This CDR3 is CASSSPDPLSNQPQHF. Written as DNA, the CDR3 is TGTGCCAGCAGTTCACCAGACCCTCTTAGCAATCAGCCCCAGCATTTT.

This clonotype showed up just a few times. Just one base apart from a much larger clone, this may be a read error. This chain connects TRBV10-3 to TRBJ2-3; no clear D. The CDR3 contains 13 residues. CDR1 ENHRY and CDR2 SYGVKD come from the germline V gene. The germline V and J ends were trimmed by 3 bases and 0 bases, with 4 bases remaining between them. This CDR3 reads CAISDGSTDTQYF. The DNA of the CDR3 is TGTGCCATCAGTGACGGGAGCACAGATACGCAGTATTTT.

This chain joins TRBV5-1 and TRBJ2-1; 8 nucleotides align to TRBD2. Germline lookup yields CDR1 SGHRS and CDR2 YFSETQ. The CDR3 is made up of 15 amino acids. V trimming: 0 bases; J trimming: 4 bases; junction bases outside the gene matches: 3. The CDR3 sequence is CASSLAGTRYNEQFF. In nucleotides, the CDR3 is TGCGCCAGCAGCTTGGCCGGGACTAGATACAATGAGCAGTTCTTC. Full variable domain (missing parts from reference TRBV5-1 and TRBJ2-1): KAGVTQTPRYLIKTRGQQVTLSCSPISGHRSVSWYQQTPGQGLQFLFEYFSETQRNKGNFPGRFSGRQFSNSRSEMNVSTLELGDSALYLCASSLAGTRYNEQFFGPGTRLTVL.

The rearrangement uses TRBV27 and TRBJ2-1; D not resolved. The CDR3 totals 14 residues. Germline V lookup: CDR1 MNHEY, CDR2 SMNVEV (reference sequence). V was trimmed by 5 bases and J by 4 bases, leaving 12 bases between them. CDR3 loop: CASSSRGRYNEQFF. DNA for the CDR3: TGTGCCAGCAGTAGCAGAGGACGGTACAATGAGCAGTTCTTC.

The genes are TRBV10-3 and TRBJ2-1; unclear D gene. V was cut by 4 bases and J by 8 bases, with 6 bases left in between. The germline V gene encodes CDR1 ENHRY and CDR2 SYGVKD. The CDR3 contains 11 residues. CDR3 coding DNA: TGTGCCATCAGTGGGGCGGATGAGCAGTTCTTC. It yields the protein CAISGADEQFF.

This chain links TRBV5-1 with TRBJ2-1; D tentatively fits TRBD1 or TRBD2 (6 bases each). The V and J ends lost 4 bases and 15 bases respectively, with 20 bases between them. This CDR3 is 13 amino acids long. Per germline, CDR1 SGHRS and CDR2 YFSETQ. DNA of the CDR3: TGCGCCAGCAGCCTTCCCGGGGGCGCCATCCCGTTCTTC. Protein sequence: CASSLPGGAIPFF.

CDR3 DNA sequence: TGCAGTGCTAGTGTGGGTTACAATGAGCAGTTCTTC. Its translation: CSASVGYNEQFF. The chain combines TRBV20-1 with TRBJ2-1; no clear D gene. With 3 bases removed from V and 4 bases from J, the gap between germline ends came to 7 bases. The germline V gene has CDR1 DFQATT and CDR2 SNEGSKA (reference sequence). This CDR3 contains 12 residues.

In its sample, this clonotype was seen many times. The V call is TRBV6-1, the J call TRBJ2-2; a weak D match, TRBD1 (6 bases). Germline V gives CDR1 MNHNS, CDR2 SASEGT. The CDR3 consists of 16 residues. V lost 5 bases and J lost 4, with 17 bases in between. DNA for the CDR3: TGTGCCAGCAGTCCCACTGGGGACACCGTCACCGGGGAGCTGTTTTTT. Encoded protein: CASSPTGDTVTGELFF.

This sequence joins TRBV25-1 and TRBJ1-1; D is ambiguous. From germline, CDR1 is MGHDK and CDR2 SYGVNS. This CDR3 is 14 amino acids long. Trimming removed 2 bases from V and 5 bases from J, with 12 bases in between. This CDR3 is CASSEKHLGTEAFF. CDR3 DNA sequence: TGTGCCAGCAGTGAAAAGCATCTGGGGACTGAAGCTTTCTTT.

This clonotype was recorded a few times. V is TRBV15 and J is TRBJ1-1; D call uncertain. V lost 3 bases and J 1 base, leaving 12 bases between the germline ends. Germline V gene sequence: CDR1 LNHNV, CDR2 YYDKDF (reference sequence). The CDR3 runs to 15 residues. CDR3 protein: CATSRQPAGNTEAFF. In nucleotides, the CDR3 is TGTGCCACCAGCAGGCAACCGGCGGGGAACACTGAAGCTTTCTTT.

This clonotype was counted a few times. As DNA, the CDR3 is TGTGCCAGCTCACTTGGACAGAAAGAGACCCAGTACTTC. Translated: CASSLGQKETQYF. J is TRBJ2-5 and V is TRBV18; possibly TRBD1 for D (6 bases). CDR1 is KGHSH, CDR2 LQKENI, per germline. This CDR3 is built from 13 residues. V was trimmed by 4 bases and J by 3 bases, leaving 9 bases between them.

The V and J genes are TRBV14 and TRBJ2-1, with 12 bases fitting TRBD2. V dropped 1 base and J dropped 8; count of bases not matched to a gene: 3. Germline-derived CDR1 and CDR2 are SGHDN and FVKESK. This CDR3 contains 15 residues. The CDR3 nucleotides read TGTGCCAGCAGCCAAGGACTAGCGGGAGTGCATGAGCAGTTCTTC. It encodes CASSQGLAGVHEQFF.

The chain's CDR3 is CASSPGRAGNSPLHF. The CDR3 DNA reads as TGCGCCAGCAGCCCAGGGCGGGCAGGGAACTCACCCCTCCACTTT. The chain carries TRBV5-1 and TRBJ1-6, with a weak D call TRBD1 (5 bases). Trimming pared 4 bases from V and 10 bases from J, leaving 18 bases between. Germline lookup yields CDR1 SGHRS and CDR2 YFSETQ. The CDR3 spans 15 residues.

The chain employs TRBV10-3 and TRBJ2-7; TRBD1 matches at 8 bases. The CDR3 has 14 residues. Germline-derived CDR1 and CDR2 are ENHRY and SYGVKD. Unmatched junction bases numbered 9, after V lost 5 bases and J lost 6 bases. The CDR3: CAISPSLGTGEQYF. CDR3 DNA sequence: TGTGCCATCAGTCCCTCCTTGGGGACAGGCGAGCAGTACTTC.

The chain has TRBV7-2 and TRBJ1-2; D is possibly TRBD1 (5 bases). The germline V gene has CDR1 SGHTA and CDR2 FQGNSA. Trimming pared 2 bases from V and 4 bases from J, leaving 11 bases between. CDR3 length: 14 amino acids. The CDR3 bases are TGTGCCAGCAGCTTACCGGGGCTGATCTATGGCTACACCTTC. As protein: CASSLPGLIYGYTF.

The rearrangement uses TRBV5-1 and TRBJ2-7, with 12 bases aligning to TRBD2. The length of the CDR3 is 16 residues. CDR1 is SGHRS, CDR2 YFSETQ, per germline. V trimming: 8 bases; J trimming: 5 bases; junction bases outside the gene matches: 14. CDR3 sequence reads: CASGLAGQIGFDEQYF. In DNA form, the CDR3 reads TGCGCCAGTGGACTAGCGGGACAGATCGGTTTTGACGAGCAGTACTTC.

The chain joins TRBV5-1 to TRBJ1-5; D uncertain. The germline gives CDR1 SGHRS, CDR2 YFSETQ. The CDR3 is 15 residues long. The V and J ends lost 4 bases and 3 bases respectively, with 14 bases between them. CDR3 nucleotides: TGCGCCAGCAGCCCTCGGGGAGAGGTCAATCAGCCCCAGCATTTT. Translated: CASSPRGEVNQPQHF.

The table lists this clonotype with a few counts. The chain couples TRBV5-1 to TRBJ2-7; D remains unclear. From germline, CDR1 is SGHRS and CDR2 YFSETQ. V was shortened by 1 base and J by 2 bases, with 10 bases between the two germline ends. The CDR3 extends over 14 amino acids. CDR3 loop: CASSLSSAAYEQYF. CDR3 DNA: TGCGCCAGCAGCTTGTCCTCCGCCGCCTACGAGCAGTACTTC.

The rearrangement uses TRBV2 and TRBJ2-1, with 11 nucleotides matching TRBD2. V shed 2 bases, J shed 4 bases, and the junction held 4 bases outside the gene matches. Germline V gene data show CDR1 as SNHLY and CDR2 as FYNNEI. The CDR3 consists of 16 residues. The CDR3: CASSEMTSGTYNEQFF. CDR3 DNA sequence: TGTGCCAGCAGTGAAATGACTAGCGGGACTTACAATGAGCAGTTCTTC.

This clonotype was recorded at least ten times. The rearrangement joins TRBV5-1 to TRBJ1-3, with TRBD1 as a possible D gene (6 bases). Deletions cut 0 bases from V and 2 bases from J, with 9 bases between. The CDR3 has 15 amino acids. From germline, CDR1 is SGHRS and CDR2 YFSETQ. The CDR3 region has the DNA TGCGCCAGCAGCTTGGAGGCAGGGGCTGGAAACACCATATATTTT. It translates to CASSLEAGAGNTIYF.

The rearrangement uses TRBV20-1 and TRBJ1-4; D gene ambiguous. Germline lookup yields CDR1 DFQATT and CDR2 SNEGSKA (reference sequence). V shed 5 bases and J shed 0 bases, with 10 bases lying between them. The CDR3 runs to 14 residues. CDR3: CSAPPGATNEKLFF. The CDR3 DNA reads TGCAGTGCTCCCCCGGGTGCAACTAATGAAAAACTGTTTTTT.

This chain uses TRBV7-3 with TRBJ2-3; 11 nucleotides line up with TRBD2. This CDR3 spans 15 amino acids. Per the germline V gene, CDR1 is SGHTA and CDR2 is FQGTGA. V shed 6 bases and J 7 bases; nucleotides not matched to a gene: 9. DNA for the CDR3: TGTGCCAGCAGTAACACCGGGACTAGCGGAAATACGCAGTATTTT. Amino acids: CASSNTGTSGNTQYF.

This clonotype was seen a handful of times. This chain connects TRBV27 to TRBJ2-3, with D perhaps matching TRBD2 (6 bases). The CDR3 is made up of 12 amino acids. The germline V gene encodes CDR1 MNHEY and CDR2 SMNVEV (reference sequence). V was pared by 9 bases and J by 5 bases, with 12 bases between. CDR3 sequence: CASGGIGDTQYF. In DNA form, the CDR3 reads TGTGCCAGTGGGGGGATTGGAGATACGCAGTATTTT.

This clonotype was seen only a few times. The chain has TRBV7-9 and TRBJ1-5, with a weak D call TRBD1 (5 bases). Trimming pared 4 bases from V and 5 bases from J, leaving 12 bases between. CDR1 is SEHNR and CDR2 is FQNEAQ in the germline V gene (reference sequence). There are 14 residues in the CDR3. The CDR3 nucleotides read TGTGCCAGCAGCTATGCGGGGCCTTATCAGCCCCAGCATTTT. This encodes CASSYAGPYQPQHF.

V gene TRBV6-1 combines with J gene TRBJ1-4, with D unclear. In germline, CDR1 is MNHNS, CDR2 SASEGT. V gave up 7 bases and J gave up 0 bases, with 15 bases separating them. The CDR3 is 16 amino acids. CDR3 sequence (DNA): TGTGCCAGCATGAGGGCAGGAATTGCAACTAATGAAAAACTGTTTTTT. Encoded protein: CASMRAGIATNEKLFF.